This TCR beta chain was profiled in a study of spatial heterogeneity in lung cancer. Overall study context: Alpha-chain detections were consistently fewer than beta-chain detections among the sequences. The study observed each unique TCR and UMI combination more than ten times on average in raw reads. Study-level findings and limits: TCRs found ubiquitously expanded in tumor appeared in blood more at resection than at follow-up.

Documented time point: sample taken at primary tumor resection. The sequenced material consisted of unsorted whole RNA from tumor, nontumor lung or frozen PBMC. Untreated early-stage non-small cell lung cancer patients, 70 to 85 in total, were the donors. Each CDR3 protein is one row after TCRdb ran MiXCR on the 5' RACE reads. The sample contains over 50,000 distinct CDR3 sequences, roughly 8% of which appear only once. This clonotype was found a few times. Its antigen is unknown. At one end, the junction sequence differs from germline, possibly due to a read error. Looked up from germline, CDR1 is DFQATT and CDR2 is SNEGSKA (reference sequence). CDR3 length: 16 residues.

The chain employs TRBV20-1 and TRBJ2-3; 7 bases line up with TRBD2. Sequenced material: PBMCs, taken at surgery. The sequence was collected from a female donor with early-stage non-small cell lung cancer. The CDR3 DNA is TGCAGTGCTGGAGAGGGCGCCGCGGGGGGCACAGATACGCAGTATTTT. It codes for CSAGEGAAGGTDTQYF.